The 5 T cell receptor beta chains below were found in one sample sequenced in a study of response to subunit inactivated influenza vaccine. TCRdb reprocessed the RT-PCR reads via MiXCR and lists one record per CDR3 protein. The sample consists of 290,000 or so distinct CDR3 sequences, about 20% of them appearing once. The sample consisted of PBMCs from blood, taken roughly 20 months after vaccination. These TCRs come from a man between 50 and 70 years old who received an inactivated influenza vaccine.

The chain employs TRBV29-1 and TRBJ2-5, with 8 bases that match TRBD2. V lost 6 bases and J lost 2; bases outside the gene matches: 2. This CDR3 region has 12 residues. Germline CDR1 and CDR2: SQVTM and ANQGSEA. The CDR3 here is CSVAGAQETQYF. DNA of the CDR3: TGCAGCGTAGCGGGGGCGCAAGAGACCCAGTACTTC.

The chain links TRBV5-5 to TRBJ1-1, with 7 bases matching TRBD1. This CDR3 is built from 16 residues. Per germline, CDR1 SGHKS and CDR2 YYEKEE (reference sequence). With 3 bases clipped from V and 4 bases from J, the junction kept 12 bases outside the gene matches. CDR3 in amino acids: CASSSGSGTVITEAFF. DNA of the CDR3: TGTGCCAGCAGCTCCGGGAGCGGGACAGTAATCACTGAAGCTTTCTTT.

The sample holds a few counts of this clonotype. The gene calls are TRBV6-2 or TRBV6-3 and TRBJ2-1, with 8 bases aligning to TRBD2. The CDR3 is made up of 16 amino acids. J lost 0 bases, V lost 6 bases, and 7 bases had no gene match. The V gene's germline CDR1 is MNHEY and CDR2 SVGEGT. The CDR3 DNA follows: TGTGCCAGCAGCCGACTAGCGAGTTTCTCCTACAATGAGCAGTTCTTC. Residues: CASSRLASFSYNEQFF.

This chain uses TRBV29-1 with TRBJ2-1, with TRBD1 matching over 7 bases. The CDR3 sequence is 14 residues long. Germline CDR1 SQVTM, CDR2 ANQGSEA. V dropped 5 bases and J dropped 4; count of bases not matched to a gene: 8. The chain's CDR3 is CSVSTGTAYNEQFF. In DNA form, the CDR3 reads TGCAGCGTTTCAACCGGGACAGCATACAATGAGCAGTTCTTC.

This clonotype was picked up many times. The chain is built from TRBV6-5 and TRBJ1-3; D perhaps matches TRBD1 (5 bases). This CDR3 spans 19 amino acids. Trimming pared 0 bases from V and 1 base from J, leaving 19 bases between. CDR1 and CDR2 from the germline V gene are MNHEY and SVGAGI. The chain's CDR3 is CASSYSRDRRGLSGNTIYF. The DNA for the CDR3 is TGTGCCAGCAGTTACTCACGGGACCGACGAGGGTTATCTGGAAACACCATATATTTT.